This T cell receptor (beta chain) comes out of a study of cytomegalovirus exposure and HLA in healthy donors. Overall study context: In a later analysis, the 120 or so validation repertoires were reported to have used the same platform as the 600 to 800 first-cohort repertoires. General study points: Later, an analysis found that TCR clusters from the first cohort tended to co-occur in the 110 or so validation repertoires. The authors confirmed in vitro that a few CMV-associated chains were specific for CMV antigens.

Data came from immunoSEQ multiplex PCR; TCRdb stores just in-frame clones and leaves some out. Of about 82,000 clones in the sample, over 85% are singletons; the top ten hold about 0.7%. Worth noting for this clone: Its antigen remains unidentified.

The study drew the donors from its approximately 110-subject validation cohort, separate from the roughly 700-subject first cohort. Germline CDR1 KGHSH, CDR2 LQKENI. The CDR3 sequence is 21 residues long. V dropped 0 bases and J dropped 0; count of bases not matched to a gene: 10. This sequence was found in a woman under 30 in good health and CMV-seronegative. V gene TRBV18 combines with J gene TRBJ2-6; 11 bases match TRBD1. Sequencing used PBMCs. The CDR3 sequence: CASSPPMGGQGVLSGANVLTF. The CDR3 bases are TGTGCCAGCTCACCACCGATGGGGGGACAGGGGGTTCTCTCTGGGGCCAACGTCCTGACTTTC.